These 27 T cell receptor beta chains were all obtained from the same sample, sequenced in a study of graft-versus-host responses after intestinal transplantation. Their antigens remain unidentified. The table came from immunoSEQ multiplex PCR; TCRdb's copy has only in-frame clones and leaves some out. This sample has some 83,000 clones, with 90% to 95% found just once. This sample comprised unstimulated CD4+ T cells sorted from spleen or lymph node cells, obtained before intestinal transplant. The receptors come from a human donor who received an intestinal transplant.

The chain links TRBV7-2 to TRBJ2-5, with a tentative D call TRBD1 (7 bases). CDR3 size: 15 residues. Trimming pared 4 bases from V and 7 bases from J, leaving 19 bases between. Germline V gives CDR1 SGHTA, CDR2 FQGNSA. DNA for the CDR3: TGTGCCAGCAGCTCTCAGGGGGGTCGACCGGGGACCCAGTACTTC. This gives the protein CASSSQGGRPGTQYF.

J is TRBJ2-7 and V is TRBV19; possible D gene TRBD2, 6 bases. From germline, CDR1 is LNHDA and CDR2 SQIVND (reference sequence). The CDR3 runs to 14 residues. V was shortened by 5 bases and J by 6 bases, with 17 bases between the two germline ends. In nucleotides, the CDR3 is TGTGCCAGTAGTGGCGGTCTAGCGTCTGGCGAGCAGTACTTC. This gives the protein CASSGGLASGEQYF.

V gene TRBV7-2 combines with J gene TRBJ2-7; 10 positions agree with TRBD2. Germline CDR1 reads SGHTA; CDR2 reads FQGNSA. The length of the CDR3 is 18 residues. Trimming removed 1 base from V and 6 bases from J; junction bases left unmatched: 15. The CDR3: CASSLGSLSGSGGGEQYF. CDR3 bases: TGTGCCAGCAGCTTAGGCTCTTTGTCGGGGAGCGGGGGGGGCGAGCAGTACTTC.

The gene calls are TRBV7-2 and TRBJ1-2, with TRBD1 as a possible D gene (6 bases). CDR3 length: 15 amino acids. The germline V gene encodes CDR1 SGHTA and CDR2 FQGNSA. Trimming removed 3 bases from V and 0 bases from J, with 11 bases in between. The CDR3 is CASSFGQTTNYGYTF. The CDR3 DNA reads TGTGCCAGCAGCTTTGGACAGACGACTAACTATGGCTACACCTTC.

The chain has TRBV7-8 and TRBJ2-6; D call uncertain. The CDR3 totals 16 residues. The germline gives CDR1 SGHVS, CDR2 FQNEAQ. V was clipped by 3 bases and J by 4 bases, with 13 bases between them. The CDR3 DNA follows: TGTGCCAGCAGCTTTACAGTCTGGGCGGGGGCCAACGTCCTGACTTTC. Its translation: CASSFTVWAGANVLTF.

The chain combines TRBV7-9 with TRBJ1-6, with TRBD1 matching over 7 bases. Trimming cost V 5 bases and J 0 bases; bases outside gene matches: 10. CDR1 SEHNR and CDR2 FQNEAQ come from the germline V gene (reference sequence). The CDR3 extends over 18 amino acids. The CDR3: CASSPLTGISSYNSPLHF. CDR3 DNA: TGTGCCAGCAGCCCCCTGACAGGGATTAGCTCCTATAATTCACCCCTCCACTTT.

The chain combines TRBV18 with TRBJ2-7, with TRBD2 matching over 9 bases. J was trimmed by 3 bases and V by 3 bases; bases with no gene match: 12. The CDR3 covers 17 residues. CDR1 and CDR2 from the germline V gene are KGHSH and LQKENI. The chain's CDR3 is CASSPGIAGVLNYEQYF. CDR3 nucleotides: TGTGCCAGCTCACCGGGGATAGCGGGGGTCCTAAACTACGAGCAGTACTTC.

V usage is TRBV7-2 and J usage is TRBJ1-2; weak D call: TRBD1 (6 bases). Germline values: CDR1 SGHTA, CDR2 FQGNSA. Trimming stripped 5 bases from V and 1 base from J, with 8 bases between. This CDR3 is 13 amino acids long. CDR3 loop: CASSLQGNYGYTF. The CDR3 bases are TGTGCCAGCAGCCTACAGGGTAACTATGGCTACACCTTC.

This clone was picked up one time. The rearrangement joins TRBV10-1 to TRBJ2-3, with 14 bases lining up with TRBD2. Germline V CDR1 and CDR2: WNHNN, SYGVQD (reference sequence). There are 16 residues in the CDR3. With 4 bases clipped from V and 10 bases from J, the junction kept 10 bases outside the gene matches. Here the CDR3 reads CASSGSPGTSGGAQYF. As DNA, the CDR3 is TGCGCCAGCAGTGGATCACCCGGGACTAGCGGGGGTGCGCAGTATTTT.

The chain couples TRBV19 to TRBJ1-5, with 7 bases fitting TRBD1. Trimming took 5 bases from V and 4 from J; bases not matched to a gene: 14. Germline loops: CDR1 LNHDA, CDR2 SQIVND (reference sequence). The CDR3 runs 17 residues. The CDR3 DNA is TGTGCCAGTAGTTTGGTGACAGGGTCGTCAAGGAATCAGCCCCAGCATTTT. This encodes CASSLVTGSSRNQPQHF.

The V call is TRBV19, the J call TRBJ1-6, with 9 positions matching TRBD1. This CDR3 is built from 16 residues. Germline CDR1 reads LNHDA; CDR2 reads SQIVND (reference sequence). V shed 5 bases, J shed 7 bases, and the junction held 9 bases outside the gene matches. CDR3 residues: CASSDTGTGSNSPLHF. In DNA, the CDR3 is TGTGCCAGTAGTGATACCGGGACAGGGTCGAATTCACCCCTCCACTTT.

J is TRBJ1-6 and V is TRBV7-9; D possibly corresponds to TRBD1 (6 bases). V lost 5 bases, J lost 7 bases, and 18 bases lay in between. This CDR3 has 16 amino acids. Per germline, CDR1 SEHNR and CDR2 FQNEAQ (reference sequence). The CDR3 sequence is CASSHRERGTNSPLHF. CDR3 nucleotides: TGTGCCAGCAGCCACAGGGAAAGAGGAACAAATTCACCCCTCCACTTT.

The chain links TRBV19 to TRBJ2-4; D is possibly TRBD2 (7 bases). Germline V gene lookup returns CDR1 LNHDA and CDR2 SQIVND (reference sequence). This CDR3 is built from 14 residues. Trimming removed 6 bases at V and 7 bases at J, with 16 bases between. The CDR3 region has the DNA TGTGCCAGTAGCCGTGGGGGGGCGGGGAACATTCAGTACTTC. It codes for CASSRGGAGNIQYF. Using reference TRBV19 and TRBJ2-4 for the parts outside the CDR3, the full variable domain is DGGITQSPKYLFRKEGQNVTLSCEQNLNHDAMYWYRQDPGQGLRLIYYSQIVNDFQKGDIAEGYSVSREKKESFPLTVTSAQKNPTAFYLCASSRGGAGNIQYFGAGTRLSVL.

V and J are TRBV20-1 and TRBJ1-1; D gene uncertain. V was cut by 4 bases and J by 10 bases, with 13 bases left in between. The CDR3 length is 11 residues. Germline assignment: CDR1 DFQATT and CDR2 SNEGSKA (reference sequence). The CDR3 sequence is CSAKPPRGAFF. DNA of the CDR3: TGCAGTGCTAAACCCCCCCGGGGAGCTTTCTTT.

This sequence joins TRBV5-1 and TRBJ2-3, with 11 bases aligning to TRBD2. Germline V gene data show CDR1 as SGHRS and CDR2 as YFSETQ. V lost 3 bases to trimming and J lost 6 bases; unmatched junction nucleotides: 3. This CDR3 comprises 14 residues. This CDR3 is CASSWGLAEDTQYF. The CDR3 coding sequence is TGCGCCAGCAGCTGGGGACTAGCGGAGGATACGCAGTATTTT.

This clone has a handful of counts. CDR3 coding DNA: TGCGCCAGCAGCCGACGGCCCTCCGGAGGACAGGGCGAAAACACCATATATTTT. Amino acid sequence: CASSRRPSGGQGENTIYF. The gene calls are TRBV4-3 and TRBJ1-3, with 8 bases lining up with TRBD1. The CDR3 has 18 amino acids. V gave up 4 bases and J gave up 6 bases; unmatched junction bases: 17. Germline V gene sequence: CDR1 LGHNA, CDR2 YSLEER.

The rearrangement uses TRBV27 and TRBJ1-2; the D gene is possibly TRBD1 (6 bases). The germline gives CDR1 MNHEY, CDR2 SMNVEV (reference sequence). V was cut by 6 bases and J by 6 bases, with 14 bases left in between. This CDR3 contains 13 residues. In nucleotides, the CDR3 is TGTGCCAGCAGCCATACCAGGGGCGATGGCTACACCTTC. Translated, it gives CASSHTRGDGYTF.

The rearrangement uses TRBV19 and TRBJ1-5; D unclear. The length of the CDR3 is 13 residues. CDR1 and CDR2 from the germline V gene are LNHDA and SQIVND (reference sequence). Deletions cut 7 bases from V and 2 bases from J, with 9 bases between. The CDR3 DNA reads as TGTGCCAGTACAATGGCGGGCAATCAGCCCCAGCATTTT. Translation gives CASTMAGNQPQHF.

The rearrangement joins TRBV2 to TRBJ1-2; tentative D call: TRBD1 (5 bases). The germline gives CDR1 SNHLY, CDR2 FYNNEI. The CDR3 contains 13 residues. Trimming left V 6 bases short and J 8 bases short, with 16 bases between. The CDR3 nucleotides are TGTGCCAGCAGGGATTGGGCGGGGGTCGGCTACACCTTC. Residues: CASRDWAGVGYTF. Complete variable domain (other parts from reference TRBV2 and TRBJ1-2): EPEVTQTPSHQVTQMGQEVILRCVPISNHLYFYWYRQILGQKVEFLVSFYNNEISEKSEIFDDQFSVERPDGSNFTLKIRSTKLEDSAMYFCASRDWAGVGYTFGSGTRLTVV.

V usage is TRBV10-3 and J usage is TRBJ1-1, with unresolved D. The CDR3 extends over 12 amino acids. The V gene lost 10 bases and the J gene lost 3 bases, with 12 bases spanning the gap. Germline V gene data show CDR1 as ENHRY and CDR2 as SYGVKD. As DNA, the CDR3 is TGTGCCAGTAGTACGGTGGACACTGAAGCTTTCTTT. This sequence encodes CASSTVDTEAFF.

This clone occurred once. CDR3 sequence reads: CSVEVRPGGGEQYF. The CDR3 nucleotides read TGCAGCGTTGAAGTAAGGCCAGGCGGCGGGGAGCAGTACTTC. This chain connects TRBV29-1 to TRBJ2-7; weak D call: TRBD2 (5 bases). The CDR3 is 14 residues long. Germline V gives CDR1 SQVTM, CDR2 ANQGSEA. Trimming stripped 1 base from V and 7 bases from J, with 17 bases between.

The chain combines TRBV5-1 with TRBJ1-1, with 8 bases aligning to TRBD1. V lost 6 bases and J lost 4; bases outside the gene matches: 8. Per germline, CDR1 SGHRS and CDR2 YFSETQ. The CDR3 covers 14 residues. The CDR3 reads CASTPGGAGTEAFF. CDR3 DNA: TGCGCCAGCACCCCAGGGGGCGCAGGCACTGAAGCTTTCTTT.

The gene calls are TRBV18 and TRBJ2-7; D uncertain. Germline CDR1 is KGHSH and CDR2 is LQKENI. The CDR3 length is 13 residues. V lost 4 bases to trimming and J lost 3 bases, with 10 bases between them. Here the CDR3 reads CASSLIQNYEQYF. The CDR3 nucleotides read TGTGCCAGCTCACTAATACAGAACTACGAGCAGTACTTC.

The chain recombines TRBV6-6 with TRBJ2-3; 8 bases line up with TRBD2. The CDR3 loop spans 15 amino acids. Trimming removed 6 bases from V and 0 bases from J; junction bases left unmatched: 5. Germline V gene data show CDR1 as MNHNY and CDR2 as SVGAGI (reference sequence). CDR3 residues: CASRTSVTSTDTQYF. CDR3 bases: TGTGCCAGCAGGACTAGCGTGACTAGCACAGATACGCAGTATTTT.

V usage is TRBV4-3 and J usage is TRBJ1-3; D is ambiguous. Deletions cut 0 bases from V and 3 bases from J, with 9 bases between. The CDR3 loop spans 15 amino acids. Germline-derived CDR1 and CDR2 are LGHNA and YSLEER. In DNA form, the CDR3 reads TGCGCCAGCAGCCAAGAACTGCAGGATGGAAACACCATATATTTT. It specifies CASSQELQDGNTIYF.

V and J are TRBV19 and TRBJ2-7, with TRBD2 matching 12 bases. This CDR3 spans 20 amino acids. In germline, CDR1 is LNHDA, CDR2 SQIVND (reference sequence). J was trimmed by 0 bases and V by 1 base; bases with no gene match: 13. The CDR3 here is CASSIVATTSGGSSSYEQYF. The CDR3 DNA is TGTGCCAGTAGTATAGTAGCGACGACTAGCGGGGGCAGCAGCTCCTACGAGCAGTACTTC.

This chain joins TRBV27 and TRBJ2-7; 10 bases are a match to TRBD1. This CDR3 is built from 16 residues. Trimming at V came to 5 bases and at J to 10 bases, leaving 17 bases not matched to a gene. The germline V gene encodes CDR1 MNHEY and CDR2 SMNVEV (reference sequence). CDR3 sequence (DNA): TGTGCCAGCAGTCTACGGACGACAGGGGGCGTAGCGGAACAGTACTTC. It encodes CASSLRTTGGVAEQYF.